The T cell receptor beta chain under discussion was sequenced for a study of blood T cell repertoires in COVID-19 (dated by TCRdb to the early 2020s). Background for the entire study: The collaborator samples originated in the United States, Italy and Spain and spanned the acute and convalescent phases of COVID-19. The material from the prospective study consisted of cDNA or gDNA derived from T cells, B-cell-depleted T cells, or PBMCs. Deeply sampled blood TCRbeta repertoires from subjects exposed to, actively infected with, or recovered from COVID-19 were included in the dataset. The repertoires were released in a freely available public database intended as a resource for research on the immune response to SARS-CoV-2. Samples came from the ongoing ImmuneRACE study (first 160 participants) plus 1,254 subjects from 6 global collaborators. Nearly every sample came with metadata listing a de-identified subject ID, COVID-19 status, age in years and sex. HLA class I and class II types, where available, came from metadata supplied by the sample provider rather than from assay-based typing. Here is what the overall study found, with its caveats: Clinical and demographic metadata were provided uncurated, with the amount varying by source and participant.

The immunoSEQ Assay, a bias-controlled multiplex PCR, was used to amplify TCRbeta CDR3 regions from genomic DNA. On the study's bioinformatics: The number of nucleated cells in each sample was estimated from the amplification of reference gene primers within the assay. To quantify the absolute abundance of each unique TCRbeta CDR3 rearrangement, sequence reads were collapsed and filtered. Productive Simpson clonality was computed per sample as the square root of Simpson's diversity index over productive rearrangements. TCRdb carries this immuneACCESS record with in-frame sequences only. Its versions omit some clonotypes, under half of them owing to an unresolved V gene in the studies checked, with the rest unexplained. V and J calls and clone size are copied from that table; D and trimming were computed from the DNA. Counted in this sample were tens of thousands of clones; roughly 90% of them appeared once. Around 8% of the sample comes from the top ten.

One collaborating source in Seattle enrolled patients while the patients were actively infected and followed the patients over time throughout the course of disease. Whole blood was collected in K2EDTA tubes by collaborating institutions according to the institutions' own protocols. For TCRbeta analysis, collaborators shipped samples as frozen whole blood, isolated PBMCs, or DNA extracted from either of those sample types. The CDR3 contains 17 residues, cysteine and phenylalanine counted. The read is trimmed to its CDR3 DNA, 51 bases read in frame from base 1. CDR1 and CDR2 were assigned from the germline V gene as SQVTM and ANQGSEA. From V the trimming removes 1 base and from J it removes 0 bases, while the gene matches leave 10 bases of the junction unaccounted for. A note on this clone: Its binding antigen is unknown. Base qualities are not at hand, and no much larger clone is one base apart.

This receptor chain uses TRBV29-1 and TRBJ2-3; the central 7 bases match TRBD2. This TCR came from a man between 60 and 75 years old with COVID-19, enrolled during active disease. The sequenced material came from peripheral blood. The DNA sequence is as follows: TGCAGCGTTGAAGGTCTAGCGGTGGGATATAGCACAGATACGCAGTATTTT. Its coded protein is CSVEGLAVGYSTDTQYF.